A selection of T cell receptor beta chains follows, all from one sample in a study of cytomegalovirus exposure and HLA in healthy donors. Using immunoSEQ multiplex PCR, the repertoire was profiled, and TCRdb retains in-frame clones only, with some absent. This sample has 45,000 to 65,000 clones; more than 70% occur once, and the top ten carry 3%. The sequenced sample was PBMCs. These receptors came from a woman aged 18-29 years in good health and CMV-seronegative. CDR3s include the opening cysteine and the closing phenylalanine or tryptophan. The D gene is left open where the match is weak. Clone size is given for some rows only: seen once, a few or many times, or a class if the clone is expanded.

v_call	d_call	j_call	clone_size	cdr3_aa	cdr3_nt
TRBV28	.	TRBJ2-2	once	CASSLGETDTGELFF	TGTGCCAGCAGTTTAGGAGAGACGGACACCGGGGAGCTGTTTTTT
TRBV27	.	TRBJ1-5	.	CASSHTQGNQPQHF	TGTGCCAGCAGTCATACCCAGGGGAATCAGCCCCAGCATTTT
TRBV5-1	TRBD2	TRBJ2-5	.	CASSLAGTSGTPSTQYF	TGCGCCAGCAGCTTGGCGGGGACTAGCGGGACCCCCTCGACCCAGTACTTC
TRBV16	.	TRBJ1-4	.	CASSPVLLEGEKLFF	TGTGCCAGCAGCCCTGTACTTTTGGAGGGGGAAAAACTGTTTTTT
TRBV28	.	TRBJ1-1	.	CASSPGGDGALAFF	TGTGCCAGCAGTCCGGGGGGGGATGGGGCGCTAGCTTTCTTT
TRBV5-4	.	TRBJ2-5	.	CASSSKKTGSNQETQYF	TGTGCCAGCAGTTCGAAAAAGACTGGATCTAACCAAGAGACCCAGTACTTC
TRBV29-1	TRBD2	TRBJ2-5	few	CSVETSGSIQETQYF	TGCAGCGTTGAAACTAGCGGGAGTATCCAAGAGACCCAGTACTTC
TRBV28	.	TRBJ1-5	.	CASSFTGMDQPQHF	TGTGCCAGCAGTTTCACTGGTATGGATCAGCCCCAGCATTTT
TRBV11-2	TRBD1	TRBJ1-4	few	CASSAGQATNEKLFF	TGTGCCAGCAGCGCTGGACAGGCAACTAATGAAAAACTGTTTTTT
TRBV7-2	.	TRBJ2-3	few	CASSPTSTDTQYF	TGTGCCAGCAGTCCAACTAGCACAGATACGCAGTATTTT
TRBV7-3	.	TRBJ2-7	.	CASSWGDSYEQYF	TGTGCCAGCAGCTGGGGGGACAGCTACGAGCAGTACTTC
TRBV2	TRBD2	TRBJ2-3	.	CASKQREQDTQYF	TGTGCCAGCAAGCAGCGGGAGCAAGATACGCAGTATTTT
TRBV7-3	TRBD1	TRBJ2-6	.	CASSLGTAHSGANVLTF	TGTGCCAGCAGCTTAGGGACAGCGCACTCTGGGGCCAACGTCCTGACTTTC
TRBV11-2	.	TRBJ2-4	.	CASSLRDSDWDIQYF	TGTGCCAGCAGCTTACGAGACAGCGATTGGGACATTCAGTACTTC
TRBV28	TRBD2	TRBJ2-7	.	CASRPPGLAAYEQYF	TGTGCCAGCAGACCCCCGGGACTAGCGGCGTACGAGCAGTACTTC
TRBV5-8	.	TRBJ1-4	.	CASRRTESNEKLFF	TGTGCCAGCAGAAGGACAGAGAGTAATGAAAAACTGTTTTTT
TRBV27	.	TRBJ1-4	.	CASSPPAWEGTNEKLFF	TGTGCCAGCAGTCCACCCGCCTGGGAGGGAACTAATGAAAAACTGTTTTTT
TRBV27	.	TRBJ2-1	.	CASSYLGGPGNYNEQFF	TGTGCCAGCAGTTATTTGGGAGGCCCTGGGAATTACAATGAGCAGTTCTTC
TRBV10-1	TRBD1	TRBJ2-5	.	CASSELGQGQETQYF	TGCGCCAGCAGTGAACTGGGACAGGGCCAAGAGACCCAGTACTTC
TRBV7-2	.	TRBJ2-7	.	CASSLDGGSGRNEQYF	TGTGCCAGCAGCTTAGACGGGGGTAGTGGGCGGAACGAGCAGTACTTC
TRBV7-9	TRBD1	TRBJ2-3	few	CASSPRDRGTDTQYF	TGTGCCAGCAGCCCCCGGGACAGGGGAACAGATACGCAGTATTTT
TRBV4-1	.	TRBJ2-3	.	CASSKSSTDTQYF	TGCGCCAGCAGCAAATCTAGCACAGATACGCAGTATTTT
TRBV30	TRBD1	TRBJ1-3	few	CAGTGGGNTIYF	TGTGCCGGCACAGGGGGCGGAAACACCATATATTTT
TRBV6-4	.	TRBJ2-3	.	CASSPTGITDTQYF	TGTGCCAGCAGCCCCACAGGGATCACAGATACGCAGTATTTT
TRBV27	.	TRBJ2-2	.	CASSYGFGELFF	TGTGCCAGCAGTTACGGGTTCGGGGAGCTGTTTTTT
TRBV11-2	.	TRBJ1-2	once	CASSLDSQGLSYTF	TGTGCCAGCAGCTTAGATAGCCAGGGGTTGAGCTACACCTTC
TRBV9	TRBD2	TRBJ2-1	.	CASSVTLSGTPGGEQFF	TGTGCCAGCAGCGTAACCCTCTCCGGGACTCCGGGAGGTGAGCAGTTCTTC
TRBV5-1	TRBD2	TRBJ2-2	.	CASSPRLAGGSAGELFF	TGCGCCAGCAGCCCCCGACTAGCGGGAGGGTCTGCCGGGGAGCTGTTTTTT
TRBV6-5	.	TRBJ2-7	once	CASSTGEPPYEQYF	TGTGCCAGCAGTACGGGGGAGCCCCCCTACGAGCAGTACTTC
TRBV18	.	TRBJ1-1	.	CASSLTGTSMNTEAFF	TGTGCCAGCTCTCTCACCGGGACATCTATGAACACTGAAGCTTTCTTT
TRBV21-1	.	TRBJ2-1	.	CASSFRTSFGEQFF	TGTGCCAGCAGCTTCAGGACTAGCTTCGGCGAGCAGTTCTTC